This TCR beta chain stems from a study of T cells in Graves' hyperthyroidism and ophthalmopathy. Across 18 months, stable Graves' hyperthyroidism was marked by no progression to ophthalmopathy. Thyroid ultrasound, orbital computed tomography, clinical symptoms, and serum thyroxine and TRAb underpinned diagnoses. Regions amplified from RNA transcripts were the TCR beta CDR3 regions. A first-round RT-PCR of the TCR CDR3 used the HTBI primer set. One entry per CDR3 protein results from TCRdb running MiXCR on the multiplex PCR reads. The table lists around 420,000 distinct CDR3 sequences, more than 15% of them singletons. The CDR3 spans 16 residues. V shed 5 bases and J 6 bases; nucleotides not matched to a gene: 11. In germline, CDR1 is LGHDT, CDR2 YNNKEL (reference sequence). This clonotype has a count of ten or more.

The receptor comes from a woman between 18 and 30 years old with Graves' hyperthyroidism. Input material: blood. J is TRBJ2-1 and V is TRBV3-1; TRBD2 aligns across 9 bases. The DNA for the CDR3 is TGTGCCAGCAGCTCCTCGGAGACTAGCGGTGCCAATGAGCAGTTCTTC. Translation gives CASSSSETSGANEQFF.